One and the same sample provided the 7 T cell receptor beta chains below, sequenced in a study of CD8 T cells in ankylosing spondylitis. Points from the study as a whole: Within ankylosing spondylitis blood, a TCR beta motif made up of under 10 highly homologous variants appeared to be characteristic.

TCRdb independently ran MiXCR on the 5' RACE reads; one entry per CDR3 protein. This sample has approximately 540,000 distinct CDR3 sequences, with about 12% found just once. For these TCRs, the target antigens are not known. Material for sequencing was blood, either unsorted or a sorted T cell fraction (not recorded which). These receptors were taken from a male donor with ankylosing spondylitis.

The chain couples TRBV6-1 to TRBJ1-5, with 7 bases fitting TRBD1. The CDR3 totals 16 residues. CDR1 is MNHNS, CDR2 SASEGT, per germline. Trimming removed 2 bases from V and 3 bases from J; junction bases left unmatched: 7. The CDR3 protein is CASSEFPTGINQPQHF. DNA of the CDR3: TGTGCCAGCAGTGAATTCCCGACAGGGATCAATCAGCCCCAGCATTTT.

This clonotype was detected only a few times. The chain joins TRBV7-9 to TRBJ2-2, with a weak D call TRBD1 (5 bases). The CDR3 is 15 amino acids. V was pared by 6 bases and J by 5 bases, with 16 bases between. Germline V gene sequence: CDR1 SEHNR, CDR2 FQNEAQ (reference sequence). The CDR3 DNA is TGTGCCAGCAGTTCAATGTCAGGGTATACCGGGGAGCTGTTTTTT. As protein: CASSSMSGYTGELFF.

The sample holds a few counts of this clonotype. The chain has TRBV5-6 and TRBJ1-4, with D hard to call. V lost 7 bases and J 7 bases, leaving 14 bases between the germline ends. CDR3 length: 13 amino acids. Germline-derived CDR1 and CDR2 are SGHDT and YYEEEE. The CDR3 nucleotides read TGTGCCAGCGCAACTAGGGCGAGTGAAAAACTGTTTTTT. Its translation is CASATRASEKLFF.

DNA for the CDR3: TGTGCCAGCTCACCATCGCAGGGATCCTACGAGCAGTACTTC. It yields the protein CASSPSQGSYEQYF. The rearrangement uses TRBV18 and TRBJ2-7; a weak D match, TRBD1 (5 bases). The germline V gene encodes CDR1 KGHSH and CDR2 LQKENI. V lost 2 bases, J lost 1 base, and 9 bases lay in between. The CDR3 runs 14 residues.

V is TRBV7-9 and J is TRBJ1-5; 8 nucleotides align to TRBD1. Losses at the gene ends were 2 bases for V and 3 bases for J; bases not matched to a gene: 3. Germline V gives CDR1 SEHNR, CDR2 FQNEAQ (reference sequence). The CDR3 is made up of 15 amino acids. This CDR3 is CASSLTGGDNQPQHF. CDR3 bases: TGTGCCAGCAGCTTAACAGGGGGGGACAATCAGCCCCAGCATTTT.

This clonotype was observed a few times. V and J are TRBV5-1 and TRBJ2-2; perhaps TRBD2 as D (6 bases). The germline V gene encodes CDR1 SGHRS and CDR2 YFSETQ. The CDR3 runs 16 residues. The ends were cut back, 6 bases at V and 4 bases at J, with 19 bases in the middle. In DNA, the CDR3 is TGCGCCAGCAAACGCTTTTCGGGAGCGGGCACCGGGGAGCTGTTTTTT. Amino acids: CASKRFSGAGTGELFF.

J is TRBJ2-2 and V is TRBV2, with a weak D call TRBD2 (5 bases). Germline CDR1 reads SNHLY; CDR2 reads FYNNEI. The CDR3 runs to 15 residues. Between the trimmed V and J ends, which lost 7 bases and 8 bases, there was a span of 20 bases. In nucleotides, the CDR3 is TGTGCCAGCAAGGAGCGGAGCGGCGTCGTGGGGGAGCTGTTTTTT. Translating gives CASKERSGVVGELFF.